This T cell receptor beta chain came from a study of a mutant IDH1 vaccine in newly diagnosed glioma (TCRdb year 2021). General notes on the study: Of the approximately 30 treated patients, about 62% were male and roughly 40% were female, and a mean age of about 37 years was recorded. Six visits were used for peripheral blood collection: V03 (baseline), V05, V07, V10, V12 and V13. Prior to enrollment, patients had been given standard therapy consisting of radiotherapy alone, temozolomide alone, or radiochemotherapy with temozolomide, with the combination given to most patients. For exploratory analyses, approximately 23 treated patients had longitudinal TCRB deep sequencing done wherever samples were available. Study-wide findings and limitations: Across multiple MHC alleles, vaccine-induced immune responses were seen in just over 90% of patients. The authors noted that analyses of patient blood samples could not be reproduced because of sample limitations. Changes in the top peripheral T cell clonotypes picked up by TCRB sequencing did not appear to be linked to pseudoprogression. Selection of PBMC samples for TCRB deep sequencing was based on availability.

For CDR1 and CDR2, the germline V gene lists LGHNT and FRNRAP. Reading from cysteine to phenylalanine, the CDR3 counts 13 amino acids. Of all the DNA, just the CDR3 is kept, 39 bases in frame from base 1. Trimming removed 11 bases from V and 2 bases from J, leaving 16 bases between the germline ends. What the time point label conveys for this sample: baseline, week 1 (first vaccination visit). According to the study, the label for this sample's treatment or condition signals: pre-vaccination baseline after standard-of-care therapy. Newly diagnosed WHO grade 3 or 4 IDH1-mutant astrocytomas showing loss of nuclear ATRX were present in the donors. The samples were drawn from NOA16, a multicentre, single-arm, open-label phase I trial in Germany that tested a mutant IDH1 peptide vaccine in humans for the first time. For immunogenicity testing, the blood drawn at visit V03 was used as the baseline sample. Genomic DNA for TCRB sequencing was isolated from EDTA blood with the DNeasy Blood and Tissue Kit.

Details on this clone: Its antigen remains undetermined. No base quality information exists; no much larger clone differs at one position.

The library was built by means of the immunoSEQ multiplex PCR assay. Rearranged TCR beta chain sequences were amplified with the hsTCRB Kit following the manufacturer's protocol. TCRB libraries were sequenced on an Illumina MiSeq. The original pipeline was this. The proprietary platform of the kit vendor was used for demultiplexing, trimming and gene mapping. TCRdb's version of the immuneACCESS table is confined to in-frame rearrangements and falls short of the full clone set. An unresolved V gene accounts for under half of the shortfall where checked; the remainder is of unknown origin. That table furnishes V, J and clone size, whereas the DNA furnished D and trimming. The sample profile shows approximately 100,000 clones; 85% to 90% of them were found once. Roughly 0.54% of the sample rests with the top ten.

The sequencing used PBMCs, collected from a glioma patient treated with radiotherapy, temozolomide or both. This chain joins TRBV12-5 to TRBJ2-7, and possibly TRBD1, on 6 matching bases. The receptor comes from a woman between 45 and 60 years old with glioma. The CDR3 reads CAGTRGPPYEQYF. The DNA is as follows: TGTGCTGGGACACGGGGACCCCCCTACGAGCAGTACTTC.